The source of this T cell receptor beta chain is a study of early T cells in non-severe SARS-CoV-2 infection. For the study at large: Sequencing was performed on bulk RNA from unsorted whole blood, leaving chains unpaired.

Study observations and caveats: Comparison of clonotypes with VDJdb favored anti-spike CD8 responses while missing private and CD4 specificities.

Each single cDNA molecule received a unique molecular identifier. Using its own MiXCR run on the 5' RACE reads, TCRdb lists one record per CDR3 protein. This sample has about 69,000 distinct CDR3 sequences, with about 10% found just once. There are a few counts of this clonotype. No antigen is known for it. The CDR3 runs to 14 residues. Per germline, CDR1 SGHTA and CDR2 FQGNSA. The V and J ends lost 5 bases and 5 bases respectively, with 14 bases between them. The sequence derives from an adult who was a healthcare worker with PCR-confirmed SARS-CoV-2 infection or an uninfected control (not recorded which). This chain connects TRBV7-2 to TRBJ2-3, with D perhaps TRBD1 (6 bases). Sequencing input: whole blood. The CDR3 is CASSPQGAQDTQYF. CDR3 in DNA: TGTGCCAGCAGCCCACAGGGAGCACAAGATACGCAGTATTTT.